This is a list of T cell receptor beta chains from one sample in a study of long-term antiretroviral therapy in people with HIV. Sequenced by immunoSEQ multiplex PCR; TCRdb stores in-frame clones only, minus some. The table records 20,000 to 25,000 clones, around 87% of them present only once. Specimen: unsorted PBMCs, collected 2.6 years after starting antiretroviral therapy. These receptors were taken from a woman in her forties or fifties with HIV. Each CDR3 is given with its conserved first and last residue. The D gene is left open where the match is weak. Clone size, where shown, is once, few, many, or a class for clones that have expanded.

size: .
J: TRBJ2-6
D: .
V: TRBV29-1
DNA: TGCAGCGTTGTCCTGGACTCTGGGGCCAACGTCCTGACTTTC
CDR3: CSVVLDSGANVLTF

size: .
J: TRBJ2-3
D: TRBD2
V: TRBV5-4
DNA: TGTGCCAGCAGCCCGGGCGGGACTAGCCCCACAGATACGCAGTATTTT
CDR3: CASSPGGTSPTDTQYF

size: few
J: TRBJ1-2
D: TRBD1
V: TRBV7-9
DNA: TGTGCCAGCAGCTTAACAGGGGCCGGTGGCTACACCTTC
CDR3: CASSLTGAGGYTF

size: .
J: TRBJ1-2
D: .
V: TRBV18
DNA: TGTGCCAGCCATACCACGGAGGGGGATGGCTACACCTTC
CDR3: CASHTTEGDGYTF

size: .
J: TRBJ1-1
D: .
V: TRBV6-1
DNA: TGTGCAAAGCAACGGCAGGAGAACACTGAAGCTTTCTTT
CDR3: CAKQRQENTEAFF

size: .
J: TRBJ2-1
D: .
V: TRBV11-1
DNA: TGTGCCAGCAGCTTTTATGGTGGCGGGCAGTTCTTC
CDR3: CASSFYGGGQFF

size: .
J: TRBJ2-7
D: .
V: TRBV27
DNA: TGTGCCAGCATCGGCAGGGGCTACGAGCAGTACTTC
CDR3: CASIGRGYEQYF

size: .
J: TRBJ2-1
D: TRBD2
V: TRBV28
DNA: TGTGCCAGCAGCTCTAGCGGGAGCGGCTACAATGAGCAGTTCTTC
CDR3: CASSSSGSGYNEQFF

size: once
J: TRBJ2-5
D: .
V: TRBV11-1
DNA: TGTGCCAGCAGCCCGGGGTGGGTCCAAGAGACCCAGTACTTC
CDR3: CASSPGWVQETQYF

size: .
J: TRBJ1-1
D: .
V: TRBV5-4
DNA: TGTGCCAGCAGCGTCGGTATGAACACTGAAGCTTTCTTT
CDR3: CASSVGMNTEAFF

size: .
J: TRBJ2-2
D: TRBD1
V: TRBV11-2
DNA: TGTGCCAGCAGACGGACAGGGTTAAGCACCGGGGAGCTGTTTTTT
CDR3: CASRRTGLSTGELFF

size: .
J: TRBJ2-7
D: TRBD1
V: TRBV29-1
DNA: TGCAGCGTGGGGGGGCAGGGACAGGGCGTCGACGAGCAGTACTTC
CDR3: CSVGGQGQGVDEQYF

size: .
J: TRBJ1-1
D: .
V: TRBV2
DNA: TGTGCCAGCATAGGACAGCCGAACACTGAAGCTTTCTTT
CDR3: CASIGQPNTEAFF

size: .
J: TRBJ2-1
D: .
V: TRBV30
DNA: TGTGCCTGGAGTAAAGAAGCAGGAGAGCAGTTCTTC
CDR3: CAWSKEAGEQFF

size: .
J: TRBJ2-7
D: .
V: TRBV9
DNA: TGTGCCAGCAGCCCCGCCCCACGACCTGCTGGCAAAGAAGAGCAGTACTTC
CDR3: CASSPAPRPAGKEEQYF